This T cell receptor (beta chain) was found in a study of shared clonotypes between healthy human individuals. Across the whole study: There were three CD4 naive, three CD4 memory, two CD8 naive and one CD8 memory plates per donor.

Trimming shortened V by 0 bases and J by 10 bases, and 5 bases separated the two germline ends. Germline loops: CDR1 SGHRS, CDR2 YFSETQ. This CDR3 comprises 11 residues. This clone has just a few counts. Each replicate PCR on the sorted subsets used about 220 ng DNA (around 30,000 T cell genomes). Assay: immunoSEQ multiplex PCR; the TCRdb copy retains only in-frame clones and omits some. This table holds under 2.5 million clones, less than 95% found once. The sample consisted of naive CD4+ T cells from PBMCs. Subset meaning: CD45RA+ positively selected. The receptor comes from a young man in good health. Some clones in this sample may be carry-over from other donors' samples. This chain links TRBV5-1 with TRBJ2-1; D ambiguous. CDR3 DNA sequence: TGCGCCAGCAGCTTGGGTCAGGAGCAGTTCTTC. Its protein product is CASSLGQEQFF. The complete variable domain, with remaining parts taken from reference TRBV5-1 and TRBJ2-1, reads KAGVTQTPRYLIKTRGQQVTLSCSPISGHRSVSWYQQTPGQGLQFLFEYFSETQRNKGNFPGRFSGRQFSNSRSEMNVSTLELGDSALYLCASSLGQEQFFGPGTRLTVL.